This TCR beta chain was identified in a study of cytomegalovirus exposure and HLA in healthy donors. The V and J ends lost 0 bases and 2 bases, in that order; junction bases with no gene match: 3. Germline values: CDR1 ENHRY, CDR2 SYGVKD. The CDR3 is made up of 15 amino acids. With 60 Vbeta and 13 Jbeta primers, the PCR was carried out. Assay used: immunoSEQ multiplex PCR; TCRdb lists only in-frame clones, some missing. The table has about 110,000 clones, about 70% seen once. The source is a man aged 30 to 39 in good health and CMV-seropositive. Sequencing was done on a sample of PBMCs. J is TRBJ2-7 and V is TRBV10-3; 8 bases agree with TRBD1. CDR3 region: CAISESGTGAYEQYF. The CDR3 DNA reads as TGTGCCATCAGTGAGTCCGGGACAGGAGCCTACGAGCAGTACTTC.